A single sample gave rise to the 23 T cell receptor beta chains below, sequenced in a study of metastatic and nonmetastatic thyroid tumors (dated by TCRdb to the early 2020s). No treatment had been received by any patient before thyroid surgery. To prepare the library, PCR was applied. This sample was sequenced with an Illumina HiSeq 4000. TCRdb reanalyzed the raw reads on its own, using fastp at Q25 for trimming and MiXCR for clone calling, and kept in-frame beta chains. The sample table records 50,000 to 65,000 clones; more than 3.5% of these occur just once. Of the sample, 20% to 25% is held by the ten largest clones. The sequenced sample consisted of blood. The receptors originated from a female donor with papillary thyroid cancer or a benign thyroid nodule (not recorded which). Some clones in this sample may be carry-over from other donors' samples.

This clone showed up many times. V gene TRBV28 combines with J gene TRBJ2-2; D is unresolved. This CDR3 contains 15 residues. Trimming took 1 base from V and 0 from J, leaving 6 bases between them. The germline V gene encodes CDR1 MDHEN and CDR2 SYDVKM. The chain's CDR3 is CASSLSGANTGELFF. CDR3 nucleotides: TGTGCCAGCAGTTTATCTGGGGCGAACACCGGGGAGCTGTTTTTT.

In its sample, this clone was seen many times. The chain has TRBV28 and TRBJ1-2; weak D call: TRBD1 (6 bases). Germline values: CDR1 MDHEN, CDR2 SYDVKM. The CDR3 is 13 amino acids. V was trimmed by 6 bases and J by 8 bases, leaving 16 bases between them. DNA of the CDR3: TGTGCCAGCAGCCGAGGGACACATATGGGCTACACCTTC. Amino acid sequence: CASSRGTHMGYTF.

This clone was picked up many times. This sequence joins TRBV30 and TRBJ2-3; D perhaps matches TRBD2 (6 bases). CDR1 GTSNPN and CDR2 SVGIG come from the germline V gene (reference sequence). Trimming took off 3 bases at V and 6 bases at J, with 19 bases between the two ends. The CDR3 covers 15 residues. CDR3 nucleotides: TGTGCCTGGAGCCTGGGACTGACCTATAGGGATACGCAGTATTTT. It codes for CAWSLGLTYRDTQYF.

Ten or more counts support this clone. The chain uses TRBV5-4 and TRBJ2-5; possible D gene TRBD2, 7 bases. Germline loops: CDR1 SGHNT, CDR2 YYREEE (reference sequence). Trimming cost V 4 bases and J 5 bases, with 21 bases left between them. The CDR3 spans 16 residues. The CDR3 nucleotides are TGTGCCAGCAGCCCCTCAAGGGGGGGGATAGGGGAGACCCAGTACTTC. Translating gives CASSPSRGGIGETQYF.

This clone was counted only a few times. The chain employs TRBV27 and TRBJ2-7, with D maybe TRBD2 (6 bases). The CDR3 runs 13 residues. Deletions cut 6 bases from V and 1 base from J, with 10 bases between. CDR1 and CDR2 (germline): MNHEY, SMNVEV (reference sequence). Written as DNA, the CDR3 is TGTGCCAGCAGGGGGGGACTGTCCTACGAGCAGTACTTC. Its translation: CASRGGLSYEQYF.

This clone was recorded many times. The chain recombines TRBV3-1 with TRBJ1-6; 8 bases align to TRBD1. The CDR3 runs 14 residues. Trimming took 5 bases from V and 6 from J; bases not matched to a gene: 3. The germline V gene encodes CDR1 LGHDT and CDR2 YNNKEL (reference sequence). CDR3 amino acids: CASSSGQGNSPLHF. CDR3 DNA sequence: TGTGCCAGCAGCTCTGGACAGGGTAATTCACCCCTCCACTTT. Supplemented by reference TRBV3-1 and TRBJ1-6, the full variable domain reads DTAVSQTPKYLVTQMGNDKSIKCEQNLGHDTMYWYKQDSKKFLKIMFSYNNKELIINETVPNRFSPKSPDKAHLNLHINSLELGDSAVYFCASSSGQGNSPLHFGNGTRLTVT.

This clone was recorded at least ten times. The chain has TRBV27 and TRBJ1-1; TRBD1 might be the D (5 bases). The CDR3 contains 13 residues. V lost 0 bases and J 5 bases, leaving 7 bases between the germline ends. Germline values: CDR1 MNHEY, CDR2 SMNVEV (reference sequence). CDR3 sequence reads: CASSLSGGTEAFF. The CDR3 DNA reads TGTGCCAGCAGTTTATCGGGGGGGACTGAAGCTTTCTTT.

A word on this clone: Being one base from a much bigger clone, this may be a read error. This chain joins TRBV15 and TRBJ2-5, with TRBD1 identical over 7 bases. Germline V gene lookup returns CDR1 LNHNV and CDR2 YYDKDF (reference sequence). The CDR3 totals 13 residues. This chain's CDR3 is CATKRGPKETQCF. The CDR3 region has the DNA TGTGCCACCAAGAGGGGGCCAAAAGAGACCCAGTGCTTC.

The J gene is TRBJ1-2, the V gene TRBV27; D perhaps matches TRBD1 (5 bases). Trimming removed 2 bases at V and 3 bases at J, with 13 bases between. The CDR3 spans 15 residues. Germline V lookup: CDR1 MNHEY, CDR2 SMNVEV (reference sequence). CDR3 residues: CASSLRGDFDYGYTF. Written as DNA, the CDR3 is TGTGCCAGCAGTTTAAGAGGGGATTTCGACTATGGCTACACCTTC.

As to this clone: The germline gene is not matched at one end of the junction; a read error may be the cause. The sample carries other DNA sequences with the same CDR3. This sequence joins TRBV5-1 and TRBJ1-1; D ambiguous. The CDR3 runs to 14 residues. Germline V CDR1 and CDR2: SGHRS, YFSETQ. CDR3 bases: TGCGCCAGCAGCTTAAGTGGTGATAACACTGAGGCTTTCTTT. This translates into CASSLSGDNTEAFF.

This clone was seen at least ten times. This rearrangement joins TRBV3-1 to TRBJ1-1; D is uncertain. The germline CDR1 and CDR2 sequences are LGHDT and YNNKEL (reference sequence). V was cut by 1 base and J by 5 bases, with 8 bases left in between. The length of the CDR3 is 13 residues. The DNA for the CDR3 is TGTGCCAGCAGCCAAGGGGGAGGGACTGAAGCTTTCTTT. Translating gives CASSQGGGTEAFF. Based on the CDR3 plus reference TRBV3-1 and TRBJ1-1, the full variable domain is DTAVSQTPKYLVTQMGNDKSIKCEQNLGHDTMYWYKQDSKKFLKIMFSYNNKELIINETVPNRFSPKSPDKAHLNLHINSLELGDSAVYFCASSQGGGTEAFFGQGTRLTVV.

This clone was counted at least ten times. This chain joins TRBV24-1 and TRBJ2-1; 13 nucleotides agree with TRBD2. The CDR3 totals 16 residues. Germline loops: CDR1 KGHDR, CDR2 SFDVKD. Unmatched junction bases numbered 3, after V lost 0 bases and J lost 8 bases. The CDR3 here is CATSDLGTSGTHEQFF. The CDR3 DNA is TGTGCCACCAGTGATTTGGGGACTAGCGGGACCCATGAGCAGTTCTTC.

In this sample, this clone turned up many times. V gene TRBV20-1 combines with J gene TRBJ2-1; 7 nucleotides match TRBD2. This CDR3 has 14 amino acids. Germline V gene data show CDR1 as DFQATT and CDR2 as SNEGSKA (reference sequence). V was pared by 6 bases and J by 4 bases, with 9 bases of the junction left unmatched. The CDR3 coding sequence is TGCAGTGCCTACGGACTAGGAGAATACAATGAGCAGTTCTTC. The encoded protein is CSAYGLGEYNEQFF.

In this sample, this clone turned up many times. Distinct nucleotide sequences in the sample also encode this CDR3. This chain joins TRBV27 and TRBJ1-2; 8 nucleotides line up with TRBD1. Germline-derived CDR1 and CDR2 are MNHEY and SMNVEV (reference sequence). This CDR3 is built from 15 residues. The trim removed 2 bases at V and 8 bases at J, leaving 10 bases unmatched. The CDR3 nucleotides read TGTGCCAGCAGTTTAGCCCGGACAGGGTTCTTAGGCTACACCTTC. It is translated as CASSLARTGFLGYTF.

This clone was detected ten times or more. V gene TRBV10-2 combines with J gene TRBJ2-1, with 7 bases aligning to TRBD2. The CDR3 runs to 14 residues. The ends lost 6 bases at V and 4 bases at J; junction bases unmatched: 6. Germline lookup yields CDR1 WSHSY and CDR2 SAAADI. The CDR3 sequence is CASRTGTTYNEQFF. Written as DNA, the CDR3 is TGCGCCAGCAGGACCGGGACTACATACAATGAGCAGTTCTTC.

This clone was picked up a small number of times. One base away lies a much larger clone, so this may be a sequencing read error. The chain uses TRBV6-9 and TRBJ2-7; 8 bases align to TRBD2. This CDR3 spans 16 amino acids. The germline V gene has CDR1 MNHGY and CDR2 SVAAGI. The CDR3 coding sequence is TGTGCCAACAGTTGCCCCTGGAGCGGGAGAGTCTACGAGCAGTACTTC. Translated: CANSCPWSGRVYEQYF.

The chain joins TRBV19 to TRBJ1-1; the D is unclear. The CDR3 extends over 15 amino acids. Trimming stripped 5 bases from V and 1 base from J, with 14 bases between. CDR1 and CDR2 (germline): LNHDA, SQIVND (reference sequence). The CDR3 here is CASSPQMGTNTEAFF. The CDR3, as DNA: TGTGCCAGTAGTCCCCAGATGGGAACGAACACTGAAGCTTTCTTT. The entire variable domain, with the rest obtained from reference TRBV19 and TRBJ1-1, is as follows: DGGITQSPKYLFRKEGQNVTLSCEQNLNHDAMYWYRQDPGQGLRLIYYSQIVNDFQKGDIAEGYSVSREKKESFPLTVTSAQKNPTAFYLCASSPQMGTNTEAFFGQGTRLTVV.

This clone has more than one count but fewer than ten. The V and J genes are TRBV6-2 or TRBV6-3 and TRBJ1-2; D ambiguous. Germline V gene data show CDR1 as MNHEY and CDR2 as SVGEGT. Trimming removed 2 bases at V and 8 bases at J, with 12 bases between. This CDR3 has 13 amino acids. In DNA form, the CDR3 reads TGTGCCAGCAGTTACAGTCCCAGCCTAGGCTACACCTTC. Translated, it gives CASSYSPSLGYTF.

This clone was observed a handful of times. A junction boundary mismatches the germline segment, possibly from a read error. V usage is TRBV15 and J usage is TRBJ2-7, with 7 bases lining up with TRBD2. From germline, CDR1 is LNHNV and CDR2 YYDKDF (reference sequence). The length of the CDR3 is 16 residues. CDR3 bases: TGTGCCGCCAGCAGAGATTTTGCTAGCGGTAGCTACGAGCAGTACTTC. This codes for CAASRDFASGSYEQYF.

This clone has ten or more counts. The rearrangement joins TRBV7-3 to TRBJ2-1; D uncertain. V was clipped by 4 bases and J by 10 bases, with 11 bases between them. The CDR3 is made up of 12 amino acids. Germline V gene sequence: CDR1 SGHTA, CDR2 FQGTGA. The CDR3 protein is CASSWTGGEQFF. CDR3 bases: TGTGCCAGCAGCTGGACGGGTGGAGAGCAGTTCTTC. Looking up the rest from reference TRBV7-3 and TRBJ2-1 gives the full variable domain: GAGVSQTPSNKVTEKGKYVELRCDPISGHTALYWYRQSLGQGPEFLIYFQGTGAADDSGLPNDRFFAVRPEGSVSTLKIQRTERGDSAVYLCASSWTGGEQFFGPGTRLTVL.

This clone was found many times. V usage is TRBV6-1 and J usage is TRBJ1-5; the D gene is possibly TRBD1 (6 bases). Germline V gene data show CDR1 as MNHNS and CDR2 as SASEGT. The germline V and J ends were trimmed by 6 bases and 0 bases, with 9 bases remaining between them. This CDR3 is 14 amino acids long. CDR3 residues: CASRGQYSNQPQHF. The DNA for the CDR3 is TGTGCCAGCAGAGGACAGTATAGCAATCAGCCCCAGCATTTT.

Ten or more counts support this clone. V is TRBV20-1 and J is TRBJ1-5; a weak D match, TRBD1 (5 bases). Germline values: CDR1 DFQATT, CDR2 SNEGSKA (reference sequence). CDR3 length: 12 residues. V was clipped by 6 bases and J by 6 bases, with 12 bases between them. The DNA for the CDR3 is TGCAGTGCCATGCAGGGAGGTCAGCCCCAGCATTTT. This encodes CSAMQGGQPQHF.

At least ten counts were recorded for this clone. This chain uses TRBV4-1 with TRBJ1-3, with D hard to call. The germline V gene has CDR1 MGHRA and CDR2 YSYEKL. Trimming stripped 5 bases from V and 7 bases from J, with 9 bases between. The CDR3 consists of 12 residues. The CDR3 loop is CASSDEVNTIYF. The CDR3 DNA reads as TGCGCCAGCAGCGATGAGGTCAACACCATATATTTT.